This TCR beta chain was found in a study of shared clonotypes between healthy human individuals. Study-level results: Large sequencing depth failed to make sorted-subset sequencing complete, rarefaction showed. Non-shared clonotypes had lower generation probabilities than those shared by all four donors. A generally larger estimated richness was seen in naive subsets than in memory subsets.

The split of CD4+ cells yielded CD45RA+ naive and CD45RA-negative memory subsets. Germline V gene data show CDR1 as MNHNS and CDR2 as SASEGT. This CDR3 region has 14 residues. J was trimmed by 6 bases and V by 6 bases; bases with no gene match: 7. Data came from immunoSEQ multiplex PCR; TCRdb stores just in-frame clones and leaves some out. The sample lists around 2.3 million clones, approximately 95% occurring once. To note about this clone: What it binds is unknown.

The sequencing sample was made of naive CD4+ T cells sorted from blood. Subset meaning: CD45RA+ positively selected. The origin of this receptor is a young man in good health. V is TRBV6-1 and J is TRBJ1-2, with 10 bases matching TRBD1. Written as DNA, the CDR3 is TGTGCCAGCAGGGATTCGACAGGGGGCGATGGCTACACCTTC. Protein sequence: CASRDSTGGDGYTF.